What follows is one TCR beta chain and its context. What it binds is not known. The sample comes from a study of OX40 agonist ivuxolimab in advanced cancers. Assay: immunoSEQ multiplex PCR; the TCRdb copy retains only in-frame clones and omits some. This table holds some 44,000 clones, 70% to 90% found once. The CDR3 is made up of 16 amino acids. With 2 bases removed from V and 4 bases from J, the gap between germline ends came to 15 bases. Germline CDR1 and CDR2: MGHRA and YSYEKL. Whole-study results and caveats: At 0.1 to 3.0 mg/kg and by week 6, clonal expansion occurred in CD4+ and CD8+ blood T cells. On average, CD8+ T cells showed a greater number of expanded clones than CD4+.

The sample here was CD4+ or CD8+ T cells sorted from blood, taken in a trial of the OX40 agonist ivuxolimab. This receptor was identified in an adult with an advanced solid tumor such as melanoma, head and neck, liver or kidney cancer. The chain uses TRBV4-1 and TRBJ1-3, with D possibly matching TRBD1 (6 bases). The CDR3 DNA reads as TGCGCCAGCAGCCAAAGCCTCGACAGGCGCGGAAACACCATATATTTT. Translating it yields CASSQSLDRRGNTIYF.